This passage covers 22 T cell receptor beta chains from one sample sequenced in a study of cytomegalovirus exposure and HLA in healthy donors. 60 Vbeta and 13 Jbeta primers were used in PCR. Some clones are missing from TCRdb's copy, which holds only in-frame ones; the method was immunoSEQ multiplex PCR. The sample holds some 150,000 clones, roughly three quarters seen once. Sequencing was carried out using PBMCs. The receptors originated from a male donor in good health and CMV-seronegative.

This chain connects TRBV4-2 to TRBJ2-5, with D possibly TRBD1 on 6 matching bases. The last part of the DNA fits TRBJ2-7 better; the J call may be wrong. This CDR3 is built from 15 residues. In germline, CDR1 is LGHNA, CDR2 YNFKEQ. The CDR3 is CASSQDMGALYEQYF. The CDR3, as DNA: TGTGCCAGCAGCCAAGATATGGGGGCTCTATACGAGCAGTACTTC.

The rearrangement uses TRBV16 and TRBJ2-5, with D possibly being TRBD1 (6 bases). V lost 1 base and J lost 2, with 11 bases in between. Germline V gives CDR1 KGHSY, CDR2 FQNENV. The CDR3 sequence is 15 residues long. CDR3 sequence reads: CASSQLGHLQETQYF. Written as DNA, the CDR3 is TGTGCCAGCAGCCAATTGGGACACCTACAAGAGACCCAGTACTTC.

The chain couples TRBV11-2 to TRBJ2-3; TRBD2 aligns across 8 bases. CDR1 SGHAT and CDR2 FQNNGV come from the germline V gene. The CDR3 consists of 17 residues. V lost 5 bases and J lost 2; bases outside the gene matches: 12. This CDR3 reads CASSDGMRGAPTDTQYF. CDR3 DNA sequence: TGTGCCAGCAGCGATGGTATGCGGGGGGCTCCCACAGATACGCAGTATTTT.

This rearrangement joins TRBV7-8 to TRBJ2-7; the match to TRBD1 covers 7 bases. Germline V gene sequence: CDR1 SGHVS, CDR2 FQNEAQ. The trim removed 0 bases at V and 0 bases at J, leaving 8 bases unmatched. This CDR3 spans 17 amino acids. CDR3 residues: CASSLASDRPFSYEQYF. CDR3 coding DNA: TGTGCCAGCAGCTTAGCTTCGGACAGGCCGTTCTCCTACGAGCAGTACTTC.

V and J are TRBV7-9 and TRBJ2-5; D is ambiguous. Trimming shortened V by 5 bases and J by 4 bases, and 8 bases separated the two germline ends. This CDR3 comprises 12 residues. Germline V gene sequence: CDR1 SEHNR, CDR2 FQNEAQ (reference sequence). CDR3 loop: CASSRDGETQYF. The DNA of the CDR3 is TGTGCCAGCAGCCGAGATGGAGAGACCCAGTACTTC. The full variable domain, its missing parts supplied by reference TRBV7-9 and TRBJ2-5, is DTGVSQNPRHKITKRGQNVTFRCDPISEHNRLYWYRQTLGQGPEFLTYFQNEAQLEKSRLLSDRFSAERPKGSFSTLEIQRTEQGDSAMYLCASSRDGETQYFGPGTRLLVL.

The chain employs TRBV7-3 and TRBJ2-3, with 11 bases that match TRBD2. Trimming cost V 4 bases and J 1 base; bases outside gene matches: 7. The CDR3 runs 17 residues. Germline loops: CDR1 SGHTA, CDR2 FQGTGA. CDR3 residues: CASSSTPGLAGTDTQYF. CDR3 in DNA: TGTGCCAGCAGCTCTACCCCGGGACTAGCGGGCACAGATACGCAGTATTTT. The full variable domain, in which reference TRBV7-3 and TRBJ2-3 provide the parts outside the CDR3, is GAGVSQTPSNKVTEKGKYVELRCDPISGHTALYWYRQSLGQGPEFLIYFQGTGAADDSGLPNDRFFAVRPEGSVSTLKIQRTERGDSAVYLCASSSTPGLAGTDTQYFGPGTRLTVL.

This sequence joins TRBV2 and TRBJ1-2, with 10 bases lining up with TRBD1. This CDR3 comprises 14 residues. V shed 1 base and J 5 bases; nucleotides not matched to a gene: 1. Germline loops: CDR1 SNHLY, CDR2 FYNNEI. The CDR3 sequence: CASSEGDRGYGYTF. CDR3 DNA: TGTGCCAGCAGTGAAGGGGACAGGGGATATGGCTACACCTTC.

This chain joins TRBV4-3 and TRBJ2-7; the match to TRBD1 covers 9 bases. The CDR3 has 16 amino acids. V was clipped by 0 bases and J by 2 bases; unmatched bases: 5. Germline CDR1 reads LGHNA; CDR2 reads YSLEER. The CDR3 region has the DNA TGCGCCAGCAGCCAAGATCCAGGACAGGGGACCTACGAGCAGTACTTC. Translated: CASSQDPGQGTYEQYF.

The rearrangement links TRBV4-3 to TRBJ1-4; D unclear. This CDR3 comprises 20 residues. In germline, CDR1 is LGHNA, CDR2 YSLEER. V lost 0 bases to trimming and J lost 3 bases, with 23 bases between them. The CDR3 region has the DNA TGCGCCAGCAGCCAAGAAGGACTAATTCCGGGGAGGGAGGCTAATGAAAAACTGTTTTTT. Its translation: CASSQEGLIPGREANEKLFF.

This chain joins TRBV7-2 and TRBJ2-1; 9 bases are a match to TRBD2. V trimming: 1 base; J trimming: 2 bases; junction bases outside the gene matches: 9. CDR3 length equals 18 residues. The germline CDR1 and CDR2 sequences are SGHTA and FQGNSA. CDR3 in DNA: TGTGCCAGCAGCTTAGAAAGGCTAGCGGGGCCCCCCTACAATGAGCAGTTCTTC. It yields the protein CASSLERLAGPPYNEQFF.

This clone was seen a handful of times. The chain carries TRBV4-3 and TRBJ1-2, with 9 bases that match TRBD1. CDR3 size: 19 residues. V trimming: 0 bases; J trimming: 0 bases; junction bases outside the gene matches: 11. Germline V CDR1 and CDR2: LGHNA, YSLEER. CDR3 protein: CASSQDLSGQGNANYGYTF. CDR3 bases: TGCGCCAGCAGCCAAGATTTATCGGGACAGGGTAACGCTAACTATGGCTACACCTTC.

The chain carries TRBV7-2 and TRBJ1-2; 9 nucleotides agree with TRBD1. In germline, CDR1 is SGHTA, CDR2 FQGNSA. The CDR3 sequence is 16 residues long. V dropped 3 bases and J dropped 4; count of bases not matched to a gene: 9. For the CDR3, the DNA is TGTGCCAGCAGCTTCCTCCCCGGGACAGGGATCTATGGCTACACCTTC. Encoded protein: CASSFLPGTGIYGYTF.

This sequence joins TRBV2 and TRBJ2-4; TRBD2 matches 8 bases. Unmatched junction bases numbered 9, after V lost 2 bases and J lost 3 bases. Germline CDR1 reads SNHLY; CDR2 reads FYNNEI. The CDR3 loop spans 17 amino acids. CDR3 nucleotide sequence: TGTGCCAGCAGTGAACAGCGGGGGCAGGTTGGCAAAAACATTCAGTACTTC. Translation: CASSEQRGQVGKNIQYF.

The V and J genes are TRBV9 and TRBJ2-7; 10 nucleotides agree with TRBD1. Trimming cost V 3 bases and J 3 bases; bases outside gene matches: 9. Germline V CDR1 and CDR2: SGDLS, YYNGEE. The CDR3 is 16 residues long. The CDR3 here is CASSDRPGQGFYEQYF. CDR3 DNA: TGTGCCAGCAGCGATAGACCGGGACAGGGGTTCTACGAGCAGTACTTC.

The V call is TRBV2, the J call TRBJ2-1, with TRBD2 matching over 13 bases. The CDR3 extends over 17 amino acids. The V segment lost 4 bases and the J segment 3 bases; nucleotides outside the gene matches: 6. The V gene's germline CDR1 is SNHLY and CDR2 FYNNEI. This CDR3 is CASSGGTSGNRYNEQFF. The CDR3 region has the DNA TGTGCCAGCAGTGGGGGGACTAGCGGGAACCGCTACAATGAGCAGTTCTTC.

The chain links TRBV7-9 to TRBJ2-1; possible D gene TRBD1, 6 bases. From germline, CDR1 is SEHNR and CDR2 FQNEAQ (reference sequence). Between the trimmed V and J ends, which lost 3 bases and 8 bases, there was a span of 20 bases. This CDR3 spans 16 amino acids. CDR3 in amino acids: CASSFGGDNSGDEQFF. As DNA, the CDR3 is TGTGCCAGCAGCTTCGGTGGGGACAACTCAGGGGATGAGCAGTTCTTC.

V is TRBV7-8 and J is TRBJ2-1; 9 bases line up with TRBD1. CDR3 length: 17 amino acids. V shed 4 bases, J shed 1 base, and the junction held 8 bases outside the gene matches. Germline CDR1 and CDR2: SGHVS and FQNEAQ. The CDR3 reads CASSSRLGQGSYNEQFF. CDR3 bases: TGTGCCAGCAGCTCGCGTTTGGGACAGGGATCCTACAATGAGCAGTTCTTC.

The rearrangement uses TRBV20-1 and TRBJ1-2; no reliable D call. V was cut by 0 bases and J by 4 bases, with 3 bases left in between. Germline V gene lookup returns CDR1 DFQATT and CDR2 SNEGSKA (reference sequence). The CDR3 covers 11 residues. The CDR3 is CSARDIYGYTF. The CDR3 DNA is TGCAGTGCTAGAGACATCTATGGCTACACCTTC.

This sequence joins TRBV6-5 and TRBJ1-2; possibly TRBD1 for D (5 bases). From germline, CDR1 is MNHEY and CDR2 SVGAGI. This CDR3 spans 13 amino acids. V lost 10 bases and J lost 4, with 16 bases in between. CDR3 DNA sequence: TGTGCCACCTATTGGGGGGATCTCTATGGCTACACCTTC. Translating gives CATYWGDLYGYTF.

This clone was observed a handful of times. V gene TRBV5-6 combines with J gene TRBJ1-1; 8 bases fit TRBD1. Germline V gene lookup returns CDR1 SGHDT and CDR2 YYEEEE. V lost 2 bases, J lost 2 bases, and 11 bases stayed unmatched. The CDR3 spans 17 residues. The chain's CDR3 is CASSLGQGVGTNTEAFF. In nucleotides, the CDR3 is TGTGCCAGCAGCTTAGGACAGGGTGTAGGAACTAACACTGAAGCTTTCTTT. Full variable domain (outside the CDR3, taken from reference TRBV5-6 and TRBJ1-1): DAGVTQSPTHLIKTRGQQVTLRCSPKSGHDTVSWYQQALGQGPQFIFQYYEEEERQRGNFPDRFSGHQFPNYSSELNVNALLLGDSALYLCASSLGQGVGTNTEAFFGQGTRLTVV.

A few counts support this clone. The chain has TRBV19 and TRBJ1-1, with a tentative D call TRBD1 (6 bases). The V gene's germline CDR1 is LNHDA and CDR2 SQIVND (reference sequence). The CDR3 loop spans 15 amino acids. Trimming left V 6 bases short and J 1 base short, with 15 bases between. The CDR3 spells CASSLLGGPNTEAFF. The CDR3 nucleotides read TGTGCCAGTAGCCTACTAGGGGGTCCGAACACTGAAGCTTTCTTT.

The gene calls are TRBV7-2 and TRBJ2-3; 7 bases match TRBD2. The CDR3 contains 15 residues. J lost 4 bases, V lost 7 bases, and 11 bases had no gene match. In germline, CDR1 is SGHTA, CDR2 FQGNSA. The CDR3 region has the DNA TGTGCCAGCACCCTAATCGGCGGGGGTCCAGATACGCAGTATTTT. It is translated as CASTLIGGGPDTQYF.